These 6 T cell receptor beta chains originate from one sample sequenced in a study of OX40 agonist ivuxolimab in advanced cancers. Sequenced by immunoSEQ multiplex PCR; TCRdb stores in-frame clones only, minus some. This sample has about 82,000 clones, with about 90% found just once. Sequenced material: CD4+ or CD8+ T cells sorted from blood, taken in a trial of the OX40 agonist ivuxolimab. These receptor sequences come from an adult with an advanced solid tumor such as melanoma, head and neck, liver or kidney cancer.

This sequence joins TRBV9 and TRBJ2-3; TRBD2 aligns across 9 bases. The junction had 8 bases not matched to a gene; V was cut back by 2 bases and J by 4 bases. Germline-derived CDR1 and CDR2 are SGDLS and YYNGEE. The CDR3 runs 16 residues. The DNA of the CDR3 is TGTGCCAGCAGCGTCTTCGCGGGGGGGCCCGCAGATACGCAGTATTTT. Residues: CASSVFAGGPADTQYF.

This rearrangement joins TRBV2 to TRBJ1-6; D call uncertain. The CDR3 sequence is 16 residues long. Trimming left V 1 base short and J 4 bases short, with 11 bases between. Germline V CDR1 and CDR2: SNHLY, FYNNEI. The CDR3 bases are TGTGCCAGCAGTGAAGGCGCGACAAATTATAATTCACCCCTCCACTTT. Translating it yields CASSEGATNYNSPLHF.

The DNA for the CDR3 is TGTGCCATCAGTGATCTATGGAACACCGGGGAGCTGTTTTTT. Its translation: CAISDLWNTGELFF. V is TRBV10-3 and J is TRBJ2-2; D unclear. This CDR3 is 14 amino acids long. V was cut by 3 bases and J by 1 base, with 6 bases left in between. Germline CDR1 and CDR2: ENHRY and SYGVKD.

A single count supports this clone. The rearrangement links TRBV27 to TRBJ1-5; maybe TRBD1 (5 bases). CDR1 MNHEY and CDR2 SMNVEV come from the germline V gene (reference sequence). V was shortened by 0 bases and J by 5 bases, with 8 bases between the two germline ends. CDR3 length equals 14 residues. The CDR3 here is CASSLSVGDQPQHF. In nucleotides, the CDR3 is TGTGCCAGCAGTTTATCGGTAGGGGATCAGCCCCAGCATTTT.

CDR3 region: CASSSIQGGDHGETQYF. The CDR3 bases are TGTGCCAGCAGCTCGATACAGGGGGGGGATCATGGAGAGACCCAGTACTTC. This chain links TRBV7-9 with TRBJ2-5; TRBD1 might be the D (8 bases). CDR3 length equals 17 residues. Germline-derived CDR1 and CDR2 are SEHNR and FQNEAQ (reference sequence). The V gene lost 4 bases and the J gene lost 4 bases, with 22 bases spanning the gap.

In DNA, the CDR3 is TGTGCCAGCAGCGTAGCTTTGACAGGGGTGTTTGGCTACACCTTC. This translates into CASSVALTGVFGYTF. The chain employs TRBV9 and TRBJ1-2; 8 positions agree with TRBD1. Germline CDR1 and CDR2: SGDLS and YYNGEE. The CDR3 extends over 15 amino acids. Losses at the gene ends were 0 bases for V and 7 bases for J; bases not matched to a gene: 8. Together with reference TRBV9 and TRBJ1-2, the CDR3 gives the full variable domain: DSGVTQTPKHLITATGQRVTLRCSPRSGDLSVYWYQQSLDQGLQFLIQYYNGEERAKGNILERFSAQQFPDLHSELNLSSLELGDSALYFCASSVALTGVFGYTFGSGTRLTVV.